This record concerns one T cell receptor (beta chain) sequence. The data belong to a study of shared clonotypes between healthy human individuals. It was 300 ng DNA, approximately 30,000 T cell genomes, that went into each replicate PCR of unsorted PBMC. The assay was immunoSEQ multiplex PCR, and TCRdb's table has in-frame clones only and misses some. This table has about 490,000 clones, around 79% appearing once. Unsorted samples, those not sorted, used roughly 100 million PBMCs for genomic DNA. Material: PBMCs. The clonotype originates from a middle-aged woman in good health. Some clones in this sample may be carry-over from other donors' samples.

CDR3 amino acids: CASRGGAEGANVLTF. CDR3 nucleotides: TGTGCCAGCAGGGGCGGAGCAGAGGGGGCCAACGTCCTGACTTTC. V usage is TRBV6-1 and J usage is TRBJ2-6; D unclear. CDR1 MNHNS and CDR2 SASEGT come from the germline V gene. The CDR3 totals 15 residues. Trimming took off 6 bases at V and 4 bases at J, with 13 bases between the two ends.